The next 18 T cell receptor beta chains were all read from a single sample in a study of beta chain features in type 1 diabetes. TCRB transcripts that were expressed got sequenced, as all of the isolated RNA had been reverse transcribed. Some clones are missing from TCRdb's copy, which holds only in-frame ones; the method was immunoSEQ multiplex PCR. The sample has under 500,000 clones, around 28% seen once. Sequencing was carried out using naive CD4+ T cells from blood. Receptor source: a man younger than 35 in good health.

This clone came up a few times. The chain joins TRBV19 to TRBJ2-2; D is unclear. V was shortened by 5 bases and J by 1 base, with 8 bases between the two germline ends. The CDR3 has 14 amino acids. CDR1 and CDR2 (germline): LNHDA, SQIVND (reference sequence). The CDR3 here is CASSVTRNTGELFF. Here the CDR3 DNA reads TGTGCCAGTAGTGTCACCAGGAACACCGGGGAGCTGTTTTTT.

This rearrangement joins TRBV9 to TRBJ2-1; possibly TRBD1 for D (5 bases). The CDR3 sequence is 15 residues long. The germline V and J ends were trimmed by 3 bases and 7 bases, with 17 bases remaining between them. CDR1 and CDR2 from the germline V gene are SGDLS and YYNGEE. The CDR3: CASSEGRALGNEQFF. As DNA, the CDR3 is TGTGCCAGCAGCGAGGGCAGGGCCCTAGGGAATGAGCAGTTCTTC.

The rearrangement uses TRBV5-4 and TRBJ2-5, with a possible D match to TRBD1 (6 bases). Germline values: CDR1 SGHNT, CDR2 YYREEE (reference sequence). Trimming shortened V by 6 bases and J by 5 bases, and 17 bases separated the two germline ends. The CDR3 extends over 14 amino acids. The CDR3 protein is CASTRMGQGETQYF. CDR3 nucleotide sequence: TGTGCCAGCACCCGGATGGGGCAGGGGGAGACCCAGTACTTC.

In its sample, this clone was seen a few times. A read error may explain this, as a much larger clone is one base away. The CDR3: CASSTTDTQYF. CDR3 nucleotide sequence: TGTGCCAGCAGCACCACAGATACGCAGTATTTT. This chain joins TRBV6-6 and TRBJ2-3; D call uncertain. V was pared by 6 bases and J by 2 bases, with 3 bases between. CDR1 and CDR2 from the germline V gene are MNHNY and SVGAGI (reference sequence). This CDR3 spans 11 amino acids.

This clone has a handful of counts. This chain connects TRBV7-9 to TRBJ2-2; D is possibly TRBD2 (5 bases). This CDR3 has 15 residues. CDR1 is SEHNR, CDR2 FQNEAQ, per germline (reference sequence). The ends were cut back, 5 bases at V and 5 bases at J, with 15 bases in the middle. Here the CDR3 reads CASSRRADPTGELFF. For the CDR3, the DNA is TGTGCCAGCAGCCGCCGAGCGGATCCAACCGGGGAGCTGTTTTTT.

This clone was counted only a few times. The chain carries TRBV9 and TRBJ2-7; D is possibly TRBD1 (6 bases). V lost 4 bases, J lost 2 bases, and 16 bases lay in between. This CDR3 is built from 15 residues. Germline CDR1 and CDR2: SGDLS and YYNGEE. CDR3 bases: TGTGCCAGCAGCCCCCGACAGGCGAATACCTACGAGCAGTACTTC. The encoded protein is CASSPRQANTYEQYF. Filled out from reference TRBV9 and TRBJ2-7, the complete variable domain reads DSGVTQTPKHLITATGQRVTLRCSPRSGDLSVYWYQQSLDQGLQFLIQYYNGEERAKGNILERFSAQQFPDLHSELNLSSLELGDSALYFCASSPRQANTYEQYFGPGTRLTVT.

The chain links TRBV18 to TRBJ2-3; possibly TRBD1 for D (5 bases). Germline assignment: CDR1 KGHSH and CDR2 LQKENI. V lost 4 bases, J lost 6 bases, and 14 bases lay in between. The CDR3 consists of 14 residues. CDR3 region: CASSLSGHGDTQYF. CDR3 in DNA: TGTGCCAGCTCACTGTCAGGACACGGTGATACGCAGTATTTT.

This clone appeared a few times. The chain recombines TRBV19 with TRBJ1-5, with D possibly being TRBD1 (5 bases). With 4 bases removed from V and 4 bases from J, the gap between germline ends came to 8 bases. This CDR3 comprises 13 residues. Per germline, CDR1 LNHDA and CDR2 SQIVND (reference sequence). This CDR3 reads CASSTPGNQPQHF. In nucleotides, the CDR3 is TGTGCCAGTAGTACCCCAGGGAATCAGCCCCAGCATTTT.

This clone was observed a few times. The chain is built from TRBV6-5 and TRBJ1-5, with D possibly being TRBD1 (5 bases). V lost 0 bases and J 11 bases, leaving 17 bases between the germline ends. CDR1 is MNHEY, CDR2 SVGAGI, per germline. The CDR3 totals 15 residues. The CDR3 reads CASSYSKARDPSQHF. CDR3 nucleotides: TGTGCCAGCAGTTACTCGAAGGCCAGGGATCCGTCCCAGCATTTT.

The CDR3 DNA reads TGTGCCTGGAGTTCCGGACTAGCGGGAGATTCAGATACGCAGTATTTT. This sequence encodes CAWSSGLAGDSDTQYF. The rearrangement uses TRBV30 and TRBJ2-3; 13 bases are shared with TRBD2. The germline CDR1 and CDR2 sequences are GTSNPN and SVGIG (reference sequence). This CDR3 is 16 amino acids long. The V segment lost 2 bases and the J segment 4 bases; nucleotides outside the gene matches: 6.

The chain has TRBV25-1 and TRBJ2-1; D is possibly TRBD1 or TRBD2 (5 bases each). The V gene's germline CDR1 is MGHDK and CDR2 SYGVNS. This CDR3 is built from 15 residues. Deletions cut 6 bases from V and 0 bases from J, with 12 bases between. This CDR3 reads CASRRDGGSYNEQFF. CDR3 bases: TGTGCCAGCAGACGGGACGGTGGCTCCTACAATGAGCAGTTCTTC.

This chain joins TRBV10-3 and TRBJ2-3; D is unresolved. Per germline, CDR1 ENHRY and CDR2 SYGVKD. This CDR3 comprises 18 residues. The V end lost 0 bases, the J end lost 2 bases, and 18 bases lay between the germline ends. The CDR3: CAISESPYREDLTDTQYF. In DNA form, the CDR3 reads TGTGCCATCAGTGAGTCACCATATCGAGAGGACCTCACAGATACGCAGTATTTT.

The genes are TRBV7-2 and TRBJ2-3; D gene unclear. CDR3 length: 14 residues. The germline V gene encodes CDR1 SGHTA and CDR2 FQGNSA. V dropped 1 base and J dropped 8 bases, with 13 bases sitting between them. The CDR3 coding sequence is TGTGCCAGCAGCTTAGTTGTCCGACCCAGTACGCAGTATTTT. Translation gives CASSLVVRPSTQYF.

This clone has a handful of counts. The chain has TRBV30 and TRBJ2-1, with 7 bases that match TRBD2. The CDR3 runs to 17 residues. V shed 2 bases and J 6 bases; nucleotides not matched to a gene: 16. Germline CDR1 is GTSNPN and CDR2 is SVGIG (reference sequence). The CDR3 DNA follows: TGTGCCTGGAGTATAGAGACTAGCACAACGGCTTTCAATGAGCAGTTCTTC. Its protein is CAWSIETSTTAFNEQFF.

This clone came up a few times. The chain couples TRBV28 to TRBJ2-2; perhaps TRBD1 as D (5 bases). Germline CDR1 is MDHEN and CDR2 is SYDVKM. The CDR3 has 16 amino acids. V was shortened by 3 bases and J by 0 bases, with 11 bases between the two germline ends. CDR3 sequence reads: CASSFSRAPNTGELFF. The CDR3 coding sequence is TGTGCCAGCAGTTTTTCCAGGGCCCCGAACACCGGGGAGCTGTTTTTT.

The J gene is TRBJ1-1, the V gene TRBV7-2; D uncertain. CDR3 length: 13 amino acids. Germline loops: CDR1 SGHTA, CDR2 FQGNSA. V was clipped by 7 bases and J by 5 bases, with 14 bases between them. The CDR3 loop reads CASTPPSLTEAFF. The CDR3 nucleotides are TGTGCCAGCACCCCCCCGTCGCTTACTGAAGCTTTCTTT. The complete variable domain, with remaining parts taken from reference TRBV7-2 and TRBJ1-1, reads GAGVSQSPSNKVTEKGKDVELRCDPISGHTALYWYRQSLGQGLEFLIYFQGNSAPDKSGLPSDRFSAERTGGSVSTLTIQRTQQEDSAVYLCASTPPSLTEAFFGQGTRLTVV.

V and J are TRBV25-1 and TRBJ1-1; D is unresolved. The germline V gene has CDR1 MGHDK and CDR2 SYGVNS. Trimming shortened V by 8 bases and J by 1 base, and 11 bases separated the two germline ends. This CDR3 has 13 residues. The CDR3 DNA reads TGTGCCAGCGCGAGGGCGGGGAACACTGAAGCTTTCTTT. Its protein product is CASARAGNTEAFF.

This clone was counted a few times. The chain carries TRBV30 and TRBJ2-3; 9 nucleotides agree with TRBD1. The CDR3 is made up of 13 amino acids. Germline CDR1 and CDR2: GTSNPN and SVGIG (reference sequence). The J segment lost 4 bases and the V segment lost 7 bases, leaving 6 bases of the junction unmatched. The CDR3 DNA is TGTGCCTTGGGACAGGGCGGGCCAGATACGCAGTATTTT. This encodes CALGQGGPDTQYF.